Listed here are 26 T cell receptor beta chains from one sample, sequenced in a study of identical twins. Using its own MiXCR run on the 5' RACE reads, TCRdb lists one record per CDR3 protein. In the table there are some 630,000 distinct CDR3 sequences, roughly 7.1% of which are singletons. A further study also used this sample, focusing on yellow fever vaccine responses in identical twins.

Sequenced material: PBMCs. These TCRs come from a woman under 30 in good health.

This chain joins TRBV20-1 and TRBJ1-1; 8 nucleotides line up with TRBD1. CDR3 size: 14 residues. V trimming: 7 bases; J trimming: 1 base; junction bases outside the gene matches: 8. The germline V gene encodes CDR1 DFQATT and CDR2 SNEGSKA (reference sequence). The CDR3 protein is CSVYRTGRNTEAFF. The CDR3 bases are TGCAGTGTTTATCGGACAGGGAGGAACACTGAAGCTTTCTTT.

This clonotype was detected ten times or more. The chain couples TRBV20-1 to TRBJ1-4; 7 nucleotides line up with TRBD1. This CDR3 comprises 14 residues. CDR1 DFQATT and CDR2 SNEGSKA come from the germline V gene (reference sequence). Trimming cost V 5 bases and J 0 bases; bases outside gene matches: 3. CDR3 DNA sequence: TGCAGTGCTGGGGGGACAGCAACTAATGAAAAACTGTTTTTT. Amino acid sequence: CSAGGTATNEKLFF.

The table lists this clonotype with many counts. The chain combines TRBV2 with TRBJ2-7; TRBD1 matches at 8 bases. Trimming cost V 7 bases and J 0 bases; bases outside gene matches: 5. Per the germline V gene, CDR1 is SNHLY and CDR2 is FYNNEI. The CDR3 has 14 amino acids. DNA for the CDR3: TGTGCCAGCATATGGACAGGGAGCTCCTACGAGCAGTACGTC. This codes for CASIWTGSSYEQYV.

This chain joins TRBV5-6 and TRBJ2-5; D gene ambiguous. From germline, CDR1 is SGHDT and CDR2 YYEEEE. CDR3 length equals 16 residues. V was shortened by 0 bases and J by 7 bases, with 19 bases between the two germline ends. The CDR3 sequence is CASSLGSVNHPGTQYF. The CDR3 nucleotides are TGTGCCAGCAGCTTGGGCTCAGTTAACCATCCGGGGACCCAGTACTTC.

This sequence joins TRBV6-5 and TRBJ1-6; D gene unclear. CDR1 MNHEY and CDR2 SVGAGI come from the germline V gene. This CDR3 contains 14 residues. Trimming shortened V by 3 bases and J by 7 bases, and 10 bases separated the two germline ends. DNA of the CDR3: TGTGCCAGCAGTTATAAGGATGGGAATTCACCCCTCCACTTT. Amino acid sequence: CASSYKDGNSPLHF.

This clonotype was recorded at least ten times. CDR3 sequence (DNA): TGCAGTGCTCTCGGGCTAGCGGGAGGGCCCTTTGAGACCCAGTACTTC. Protein sequence: CSALGLAGGPFETQYF. The chain employs TRBV20-1 and TRBJ2-5; the match to TRBD2 covers 12 bases. The CDR3 totals 16 residues. Germline V gene data show CDR1 as DFQATT and CDR2 as SNEGSKA (reference sequence). Trimming at V came to 5 bases and at J to 5 bases, leaving 12 bases not matched to a gene.

This clonotype occurred a few times. The CDR3 nucleotides are TGTGCCAGCGGGAAGACAGCGAACACTGAAGCTTTCTTT. This translates into CASGKTANTEAFF. The rearrangement uses TRBV6-4 and TRBJ1-1; D possibly corresponds to TRBD1 (5 bases). CDR3 size: 13 residues. The ends were cut back, 8 bases at V and 1 base at J, with 11 bases in the middle. Germline CDR1 and CDR2: MRHNA and SNTAGT.

The CDR3, as DNA: TGTGCCACCAGTGACCCGCCGCATCCAGGGTGGACCAAAAACATTCAGTACTTC. Amino acids: CATSDPPHPGWTKNIQYF. V and J are TRBV24-1 and TRBJ2-4; perhaps TRBD1 as D (5 bases). Trimming removed 4 bases at V and 2 bases at J, with 20 bases between. This CDR3 comprises 18 residues. Germline loops: CDR1 KGHDR, CDR2 SFDVKD.

This clonotype was counted at least ten times. The V call is TRBV7-3, the J call TRBJ2-3; D is uncertain. CDR1 SGHTA and CDR2 FQGTGA come from the germline V gene. The CDR3 spans 16 residues. Between the trimmed V and J ends, which lost 5 bases and 4 bases, there was a span of 19 bases. DNA of the CDR3: TGTGCCAGCAGCCCCGGTGGCATAACCGAATCAGATACGCAGTATTTT. Its translation is CASSPGGITESDTQYF.

This clonotype has a count of ten or more. This chain links TRBV27 with TRBJ1-1; weak D call: TRBD1 (5 bases). Germline V CDR1 and CDR2: MNHEY, SMNVEV (reference sequence). The length of the CDR3 is 14 residues. The V and J ends lost 4 bases and 0 bases respectively, with 9 bases between them. The CDR3 protein is CASSYGGLNTEAFF. Written as DNA, the CDR3 is TGTGCCAGCAGTTATGGGGGGTTGAACACTGAAGCTTTCTTT.

The rearrangement joins TRBV14 to TRBJ1-1; D call uncertain. With 1 base removed from V and 5 bases from J, the gap between germline ends came to 11 bases. The CDR3 spans 14 residues. Germline lookup yields CDR1 SGHDN and CDR2 FVKESK. The CDR3 DNA is TGTGCCAGCAGCCAAGTTGGGGTCGGGACTGAAGCTTTCTTT. The encoded protein is CASSQVGVGTEAFF.

The rearrangement links TRBV4-1 to TRBJ2-1, with 10 bases matching TRBD1. The V and J ends lost 4 bases and 5 bases, in that order; junction bases with no gene match: 11. The CDR3 contains 17 residues. CDR1 MGHRA and CDR2 YSYEKL come from the germline V gene. The CDR3 DNA sequence: TGCGCCAGCAGCCGACAACGGACAGGGGGTTTCAACAATGAGCAGTTCTTC. Amino acids: CASSRQRTGGFNNEQFF.

This clonotype has at least ten counts. The chain has TRBV18 and TRBJ2-5; no clear D gene. Germline assignment: CDR1 KGHSH and CDR2 LQKENI. V was shortened by 8 bases and J by 2 bases, with 12 bases between the two germline ends. The CDR3 has 13 residues. The CDR3 DNA reads as TGTGCCAGCAGTCCCCAAGGACAAGAGACCCAGTACTTC. This sequence encodes CASSPQGQETQYF. Full variable domain (outside the CDR3, taken from reference TRBV18 and TRBJ2-5): NAGVMQNPRHLVRRRGQEARLRCSPMKGHSHVYWYRQLPEEGLKFMVYLQKENIIDESGMPKERFSAEFPKEGPSILRIQQVVRGDSAAYFCASSPQGQETQYFGPGTRLLVL.

The V gene is TRBV11-1, the J gene TRBJ2-2, with D perhaps assigned TRBD1 or TRBD2 (5 bases each). This CDR3 is 12 amino acids long. CDR1 SGHAT and CDR2 FQDESV come from the germline V gene (reference sequence). Trimming pared 6 bases from V and 7 bases from J, leaving 9 bases between. The CDR3 DNA follows: TGTGCCAGCAGGGCAGGGAGCGGGGAGCTGTTTTTT. Amino acids: CASRAGSGELFF.

This clonotype has only a few counts. This chain uses TRBV6-1 with TRBJ1-2, with 8 positions matching TRBD1. This CDR3 has 14 amino acids. CDR1 is MNHNS and CDR2 is SASEGT in the germline V gene. The V segment lost 6 bases and the J segment 4 bases; nucleotides outside the gene matches: 7. In DNA form, the CDR3 reads TGTGCCAGCAGAGAAACAGGGGGAGGCTATGGCTACACCTTC. Translated, it gives CASRETGGGYGYTF.

The chain combines TRBV3-1 with TRBJ1-1, with D perhaps matching TRBD1 (6 bases). The length of the CDR3 is 15 residues. Germline loops: CDR1 LGHDT, CDR2 YNNKEL (reference sequence). Trimming took off 3 bases at V and 5 bases at J, with 16 bases between the two ends. The CDR3 nucleotides read TGTGCCAGCAGCCACTTGGCGGGGCAGGGGACTGAAGCTTTCTTT. It is translated as CASSHLAGQGTEAFF.

The V gene is TRBV11-1, the J gene TRBJ2-7; 9 nucleotides agree with TRBD1. Germline lookup yields CDR1 SGHAT and CDR2 FQDESV (reference sequence). Losses at the gene ends were 0 bases for V and 6 bases for J; bases not matched to a gene: 9. This CDR3 comprises 16 residues. CDR3 amino acids: CASSLASGTGTPEQYF. In nucleotides, the CDR3 is TGTGCCAGCAGCTTAGCCTCTGGGACAGGGACCCCCGAGCAGTACTTC.

This clonotype has just a few counts. This chain links TRBV5-1 with TRBJ2-1; D is undetermined. The CDR3 loop spans 14 amino acids. Trimming removed 1 base at V and 8 bases at J, with 13 bases between. Germline lookup yields CDR1 SGHRS and CDR2 YFSETQ. For the CDR3, the DNA is TGCGCCAGCAGCTTGTTGCCCGCCGTAGATGAGCAGTTCTTC. Translating it yields CASSLLPAVDEQFF.

This clonotype has only a few counts. The V call is TRBV6-5, the J call TRBJ2-1; D remains unclear. Germline V lookup: CDR1 MNHEY, CDR2 SVGAGI. The CDR3 is 13 residues long. Trimming shortened V by 0 bases and J by 10 bases, and 10 bases separated the two germline ends. CDR3 in DNA: TGTGCCAGCAGTTACTCTGGGGTCTACGAGCAGTTCTTC. Translated: CASSYSGVYEQFF.

This clonotype was observed many times. The chain is built from TRBV24-1 and TRBJ2-1; D gene unclear. Germline lookup yields CDR1 KGHDR and CDR2 SFDVKD. The CDR3 is made up of 14 amino acids. Trimming took 1 base from V and 5 from J, leaving 8 bases between them. This CDR3 reads CATSDFGRDNEQFF. DNA for the CDR3: TGTGCCACCAGTGATTTCGGTAGGGACAATGAGCAGTTCTTC.

This clonotype was counted ten times or more. V gene TRBV10-1 combines with J gene TRBJ2-1, with 7 bases lining up with TRBD2. Per the germline V gene, CDR1 is WNHNN and CDR2 is SYGVQD (reference sequence). This CDR3 contains 16 residues. V shed 2 bases, J shed 0 bases, and the junction held 4 bases outside the gene matches. The CDR3 protein is CASSEEGGSSYNEQFF. CDR3 in DNA: TGCGCCAGCAGTGAGGAGGGAGGGAGCTCCTACAATGAGCAGTTCTTC.

This clonotype has just a few counts. The chain carries TRBV20-1 and TRBJ2-1; 7 bases match TRBD2. V lost 3 bases and J lost 2; bases outside the gene matches: 10. This CDR3 has 16 amino acids. CDR1 is DFQATT, CDR2 SNEGSKA, per germline (reference sequence). DNA for the CDR3: TGCAGTGCTAGGCGTCGGGGCGGGAGTACCTACAATGAGCAGTTCTTC. This sequence encodes CSARRRGGSTYNEQFF.

This clonotype was detected a few times. V and J are TRBV20-1 and TRBJ1-2, with D uncertain. Germline CDR1 and CDR2: DFQATT and SNEGSKA (reference sequence). The CDR3 length is 12 residues. With 0 bases removed from V and 5 bases from J, the gap between germline ends came to 7 bases. The CDR3 region has the DNA TGCAGTGCTAGAGATCAAGCGTATGGCTACACCTTC. As protein: CSARDQAYGYTF.

This clonotype showed up just a few times. The V and J genes are TRBV28 and TRBJ2-6; no clear D. CDR1 and CDR2 from the germline V gene are MDHEN and SYDVKM. The germline V and J ends were trimmed by 7 bases and 4 bases, with 11 bases remaining between them. This CDR3 region has 14 residues. This CDR3 is CASMTVSGANVLTF. As DNA, the CDR3 is TGTGCCAGCATGACGGTTTCCGGGGCCAACGTCCTGACTTTC. Drawing the rest from reference TRBV28 and TRBJ2-6, the complete variable domain is DVKVTQSSRYLVKRTGEKVFLECVQDMDHENMFWYRQDPGLGLRLIYFSYDVKMKEKGDIPEGYSVSREKKERFSLILESASTNQTSMYLCASMTVSGANVLTFGAGSRLTVL.

The chain links TRBV5-1 to TRBJ2-7; possible D gene TRBD2, 5 bases. CDR3 length equals 11 residues. V lost 5 bases to trimming and J lost 3 bases, with 6 bases between them. Germline V CDR1 and CDR2: SGHRS, YFSETQ. The chain's CDR3 is CASRGVYEQYV. Written as DNA, the CDR3 is TGCGCCAGCAGGGGAGTCTACGAGCAGTACGTC.

This clonotype was seen more than once but under ten times. V usage is TRBV12-3 or TRBV12-4 and J usage is TRBJ2-1; 7 positions agree with TRBD1. The CDR3 has 15 residues. With 6 bases clipped from V and 4 bases from J, the junction kept 9 bases outside the gene matches. CDR3 DNA: TGTGCCAGCAGCCGGACAGGTGGTAGGTACAATGAGCAGTTCTTC. The encoded protein is CASSRTGGRYNEQFF.